This entry lists 15 T cell receptor beta chains sequenced from one sample in a study of blood T cells in healthy people across ages. Next came a second PCR, run for roughly 6 to 11 cycles, which used a sample-barcoded 5' primer along with a J-beta primer mix. TCRdb reprocessed the 5' RACE reads via MiXCR and lists one record per CDR3 protein. The data hold 650,000 to 700,000 distinct CDR3 sequences, with about 51% observed a single time. Input material: blood. The receptors stem from a woman over 75 in good health.

A note on this clonotype: A read error is possible here, since a much larger clone lies one base away. Written as DNA, the CDR3 is TGCAGCAAGTCGCCTGGGGGGGATATCCAAGATACGCAGTATTTT. It is translated as CSKSPGGDIQDTQYF. V usage is TRBV29-1 and J usage is TRBJ2-3; TRBD2 matches 7 bases. The trim removed 8 bases at V and 5 bases at J, leaving 16 bases unmatched. The CDR3 has 15 residues. Germline V CDR1 and CDR2: SQVTM, ANQGSEA.

The rearrangement links TRBV29-1 to TRBJ2-2; weak D call: TRBD2 (6 bases). Deletions cut 2 bases from V and 0 bases from J, with 7 bases between. The germline V gene encodes CDR1 SQVTM and CDR2 ANQGSEA. The CDR3 extends over 14 amino acids. CDR3 loop: CSVERRANTGELFF. CDR3 nucleotides: TGCAGCGTTGAAAGGAGGGCGAACACCGGGGAGCTGTTTTTT.

This clonotype was seen ten or more times. One base away lies a much larger clone, so this may be a sequencing read error. J is TRBJ2-1 and V is TRBV6-5; D possibly corresponds to TRBD1 (5 bases). The better agreement between TRBJ2-7 and the DNA end casts doubt on the J call. The germline gives CDR1 MNHEY, CDR2 SVGAGI. CDR3 length: 14 residues. Written as DNA, the CDR3 is TGTGCCAGCAGTTCCGACAGTATCTACAATGAGCAGTACTTC. Protein sequence: CASSSDSIYNEQYF.

The chain combines TRBV6-6 with TRBJ2-3; D is ambiguous. Trimming stripped 2 bases from V and 6 bases from J, with 6 bases between. The CDR3 contains 12 residues. CDR1 and CDR2 (germline): MNHNY, SVGAGI (reference sequence). CDR3: CASSYDQDTQYF. CDR3 sequence (DNA): TGTGCCAGCAGTTACGATCAGGATACGCAGTATTTT.

This clonotype was counted ten times or more. The V and J genes are TRBV20-1 and TRBJ2-7; perhaps TRBD1 as D (6 bases). This CDR3 contains 13 residues. Germline CDR1 is DFQATT and CDR2 is SNEGSKA (reference sequence). The V end was cut by 8 bases, the J end by 2 bases, with 16 bases between. The CDR3 DNA sequence: TGCAGTTCGAGCAGGGGTCGCACCTACGAGCAGTACTTC. As protein: CSSSRGRTYEQYF.

About this clonotype itself: Mismatch with germline at one junction end may stem from a read error. The chain recombines TRBV5-1 with TRBJ2-7; D not resolved. The CDR3 has 15 residues. In germline, CDR1 is SGHRS, CDR2 YFSETQ. CDR3 sequence reads: CASSLGLVGYNERYF. CDR3 nucleotides: TGCGCCAGCAGCTTGGGTCTAGTGGGATACAATGAGCGGTACTTC.

The chain employs TRBV27 and TRBJ2-5; TRBD1 matches at 9 bases. This CDR3 spans 16 amino acids. J was trimmed by 2 bases and V by 8 bases; bases with no gene match: 12. Looked up from germline, CDR1 is MNHEY and CDR2 is SMNVEV (reference sequence). The CDR3: CASRSITGGSQETQYF. In DNA, the CDR3 is TGTGCCAGCCGATCTATCACAGGGGGCTCTCAAGAGACCCAGTACTTC.

This clonotype was picked up a small number of times. Being one base from a much bigger clone, this may be a read error. The chain has TRBV6-6 and TRBJ2-1, with D uncertain. Germline CDR1 reads MNHNY; CDR2 reads SVGAGI (reference sequence). The CDR3 is made up of 13 amino acids. V lost 4 bases, J lost 13 bases, and 17 bases lay in between. Here the CDR3 reads CASSSTRVKTQFF. The CDR3 nucleotides read TGTGCCAGCAGTTCGACAAGGGTGAAGACCCAGTTCTTC.

This chain links TRBV12-3 or TRBV12-4 with TRBJ2-3, with TRBD2 matching over 13 bases. The CDR3 spans 18 residues. V shed 3 bases and J 9 bases; nucleotides not matched to a gene: 15. CDR3 DNA sequence: TGTGCCAGCAGTTTTCCCACTAGCGGGGGGGCCACGGCAGGCACGCAGTATTTT. This codes for CASSFPTSGGATAGTQYF.

The rearrangement joins TRBV5-6 to TRBJ1-2; maybe TRBD1 (5 bases). Germline CDR1 and CDR2: SGHDT and YYEEEE. The ends were cut back, 3 bases at V and 3 bases at J, with 15 bases in the middle. The CDR3 contains 15 residues. The CDR3 bases are TGTGCCAGCAGCTCACAGGAGGTCGGGTACTATGGCTACACCTTC. Protein product: CASSSQEVGYYGYTF.

To note about this clonotype: This may be a read error: a much more frequent sequence differs by one nucleotide. The chain employs TRBV28 and TRBJ2-3; 7 bases agree with TRBD2. After removal of 5 bases from V and 7 bases from J, the junction contained 6 bases not matched to a gene. Germline V gives CDR1 MDHEN, CDR2 SYDVKM. The CDR3 has 13 residues. The CDR3 DNA follows: TGTGCCAGCAGTCTGACTAGCCCCAATACGCAGTATTTT. This sequence encodes CASSLTSPNTQYF. Looking up the rest from reference TRBV28 and TRBJ2-3 gives the full variable domain: DVKVTQSSRYLVKRTGEKVFLECVQDMDHENMFWYRQDPGLGLRLIYFSYDVKMKEKGDIPEGYSVSREKKERFSLILESASTNQTSMYLCASSLTSPNTQYFGPGTRLTVL.

The rearrangement links TRBV11-1 to TRBJ2-7; 7 bases agree with TRBD2. The junction had 10 bases not matched to a gene; V was cut back by 1 base and J by 7 bases. CDR3 length: 15 residues. Per germline, CDR1 SGHAT and CDR2 FQDESV (reference sequence). CDR3 nucleotides: TGTGCCAGCAGCTTAGAGGGACTACAAAACAATGAGCAGTACTTC. Encoded protein: CASSLEGLQNNEQYF. Full variable domain (rest looked up from reference TRBV11-1 and TRBJ2-7): EAEVAQSPRYKITEKSQAVAFWCDPISGHATLYWYRQILGQGPELLVQFQDESVVDDSQLPKDRFSAERLKGVDSTLKIQPAELGDSAMYLCASSLEGLQNNEQYFGPGTRLTVT.

As for this clonotype: This could be a read error, since a much larger clone is one nucleotide away. This chain uses TRBV5-1 with TRBJ2-1; no clear D gene. Per germline, CDR1 SGHRS and CDR2 YFSETQ. The CDR3 consists of 14 residues. The CDR3 DNA sequence: TGCGCCAGCAGAGGCTGGAGCTCCCACAATGAGCAGTTCTTC. This codes for CASRGWSSHNEQFF.

This clonotype was picked up many times. The rearrangement joins TRBV3-1 to TRBJ2-3; D gene unclear. The length of the CDR3 is 12 residues. Looked up from germline, CDR1 is LGHDT and CDR2 is YNNKEL (reference sequence). The germline V and J ends were trimmed by 3 bases and 5 bases, with 6 bases remaining between them. The CDR3 sequence is CASSQGKDTQYF. The CDR3 coding sequence is TGTGCCAGCAGCCAGGGGAAAGATACGCAGTATTTT.

The J gene is TRBJ2-5, the V gene TRBV20-1; 7 bases map to TRBD1. The DNA matches TRBJ2-7 better at its end, which makes the J call doubtful. CDR3 length: 15 residues. The germline V gene has CDR1 DFQATT and CDR2 SNEGSKA (reference sequence). The CDR3 DNA is TGCAGTGCTAGAGGCCCTCAGGGGGAGATCCACGAGCAGTACTTC. Translated, it gives CSARGPQGEIHEQYF.